These 20 T cell receptor beta chains share one sample of origin, sequenced in a study of T-cell reconstitution after alpha-beta-depleted transplantation in children. Library preparation (for TCRbeta) was performed with unique molecular identifiers. Using its own MiXCR run on the PCR reads, TCRdb lists one record per CDR3 protein. Counted here are 200,000 to 300,000 distinct CDR3 sequences, roughly a quarter occurring once; the ten biggest clones make up 4% to 5.5%. Material: PBMCs, mostly from graft donor cells, obtained 360 days after TCRalphabeta/CD19-depleted stem cell transplant. The receptor set was obtained from a female patient aged 2-15 years who had a stem cell transplant for congenital amegakaryocytic thrombocytopenia, so the T cells may come from the graft donor.

This chain uses TRBV30 with TRBJ2-3, with 9 bases that match TRBD1. Losses at the gene ends were 5 bases for V and 3 bases for J; bases not matched to a gene: 6. Germline loops: CDR1 GTSNPN, CDR2 SVGIG (reference sequence). The CDR3 extends over 14 amino acids. In nucleotides, the CDR3 is TGTGCCTGGCTGACAGGGGGAGGTACAGATACGCAGTATTTT. Encoded protein: CAWLTGGGTDTQYF.

This clonotype was counted between two and nine times. This chain uses TRBV20-1 with TRBJ2-5, with D possibly called TRBD1 or TRBD2 (5 bases each). Germline V gene sequence: CDR1 DFQATT, CDR2 SNEGSKA (reference sequence). V lost 7 bases and J 2 bases, leaving 11 bases between the germline ends. CDR3 length: 12 residues. Here the CDR3 reads CSVYGAQETQYF. CDR3 sequence (DNA): TGCAGTGTGTACGGGGCTCAAGAGACCCAGTACTTC.

This clonotype came up a few times. This rearrangement joins TRBV20-1 to TRBJ2-3; 9 bases align to TRBD2. Germline V lookup: CDR1 DFQATT, CDR2 SNEGSKA (reference sequence). This CDR3 is built from 16 residues. The J segment lost 4 bases and the V segment lost 1 base, leaving 9 bases of the junction unmatched. The CDR3 here is CSARVRRTSAADTQYF. As DNA, the CDR3 is TGCAGTGCTAGAGTTCGAAGGACTAGCGCTGCAGATACGCAGTATTTT.

This chain uses TRBV19 with TRBJ2-7; D is unclear. The V end lost 0 bases, the J end lost 6 bases, and 6 bases lay between the germline ends. The CDR3 totals 12 residues. Germline V gene sequence: CDR1 LNHDA, CDR2 SQIVND (reference sequence). The CDR3 reads CASSIDTAEQYF. CDR3 DNA sequence: TGTGCCAGTAGTATAGACACCGCCGAGCAGTACTTC.

This clonotype was seen more than once but under ten times. The V and J genes are TRBV7-6 and TRBJ2-1, with TRBD2 matching 11 bases. The CDR3 has 19 amino acids. With V trimmed by 4 bases and J by 0 bases, 11 bases remained unmatched. Germline assignment: CDR1 SGHVS and CDR2 FNYEAQ. Here the CDR3 reads CASSYSPGLADASYNEQFF. The CDR3 DNA reads as TGTGCCAGCAGCTACTCACCGGGACTAGCGGATGCCTCCTACAATGAGCAGTTCTTC.

The chain employs TRBV3-1 and TRBJ2-3; D gene ambiguous. Germline V CDR1 and CDR2: LGHDT, YNNKEL (reference sequence). Deletions cut 3 bases from V and 2 bases from J, with 3 bases between. The CDR3 covers 12 residues. CDR3 loop: CASSHVTDTQYF. For the CDR3, the DNA is TGTGCCAGCAGCCACGTCACAGATACGCAGTATTTT.

The chain links TRBV6-2 or TRBV6-3 to TRBJ2-3, with D possibly being TRBD2 (6 bases). Deletions cut 11 bases from V and 0 bases from J, with 9 bases between. Germline V CDR1 and CDR2: MNHEY, SVGEGT. The CDR3 is 12 amino acids. Written as DNA, the CDR3 is TGTGCCGCTCGGGAGAGCACAGATACGCAGTATTTT. Protein sequence: CAARESTDTQYF.

This rearrangement joins TRBV5-6 to TRBJ2-1; 7 bases are a match to TRBD2. V lost 2 bases and J lost 9; bases outside the gene matches: 20. The CDR3 extends over 18 amino acids. Germline-derived CDR1 and CDR2 are SGHDT and YYEEEE. The CDR3 is CASSFFLRAGLPRPEQFF. For the CDR3, the DNA is TGTGCCAGCAGCTTTTTCCTCCGTGCGGGACTACCACGACCTGAGCAGTTCTTC.

The genes are TRBV10-3 and TRBJ1-1, with D maybe TRBD1 (5 bases). Per germline, CDR1 ENHRY and CDR2 SYGVKD. V lost 4 bases to trimming and J lost 6 bases, with 24 bases between them. This CDR3 has 17 amino acids. The CDR3 region is CAISGRGPSGGGAEAFF. CDR3 sequence (DNA): TGTGCCATCAGTGGCCGGGGCCCATCGGGTGGCGGCGCTGAAGCTTTCTTT.

This chain connects TRBV29-1 to TRBJ2-7, with 8 bases matching TRBD2. CDR3 length: 14 amino acids. Germline V gene sequence: CDR1 SQVTM, CDR2 ANQGSEA. Trimming took 5 bases from V and 4 from J; bases not matched to a gene: 10. As DNA, the CDR3 is TGCAGCGTTCTTCTAGCGGGCGGGCTATACGAGCAGTACTTC. Protein sequence: CSVLLAGGLYEQYF.

The chain is built from TRBV6-2 or TRBV6-3 and TRBJ2-7; TRBD2 might be the D (6 bases). The ends were cut back, 8 bases at V and 3 bases at J, with 14 bases in the middle. In germline, CDR1 is MNHEY, CDR2 SVGEGT. This CDR3 region has 13 residues. Written as DNA, the CDR3 is TGTGCCAGCGTAGCGGTGAACCTCTACGAGCAGTACTTC. As protein: CASVAVNLYEQYF.

This clonotype was seen a handful of times. This sequence joins TRBV7-9 and TRBJ1-3, with D uncertain. Germline CDR1 is SEHNR and CDR2 is FQNEAQ (reference sequence). The V and J ends lost 5 bases and 4 bases respectively, with 18 bases between them. The CDR3 is 16 amino acids. CDR3 in DNA: TGTGCCAGCAGCCACATGGATAGGGCTCGGGGAAACACCATATATTTT. Protein: CASSHMDRARGNTIYF.

Ten or more counts support this clonotype. The junction does not match germline at one end; this may be a read error. The J gene is TRBJ2-3, the V gene TRBV5-1, with D perhaps TRBD2 (5 bases). Germline CDR1 and CDR2: SGHRS and YFSETQ. The CDR3 contains 14 residues. The CDR3 DNA sequence: TGTGCCAGCAGCTTAACGGGGAGCACAGATACGCAGTATTTT. Translating gives CASSLTGSTDTQYF.

CDR3: CSARDPTSGPGDEQFF. The CDR3, as DNA: TGCAGTGCTAGAGATCCCACTAGCGGACCTGGGGATGAGCAGTTCTTC. The rearrangement uses TRBV20-1 and TRBJ2-1; TRBD2 agrees at 8 bases. The CDR3 spans 16 residues. The germline gives CDR1 DFQATT, CDR2 SNEGSKA (reference sequence). V lost 0 bases and J lost 8; bases outside the gene matches: 12.

V gene TRBV11-2 combines with J gene TRBJ2-3; 8 bases are shared with TRBD2. V was pared by 5 bases and J by 4 bases, with 11 bases of the junction left unmatched. Germline assignment: CDR1 SGHAT and CDR2 FQNNGV. This CDR3 region has 16 residues. The CDR3: CASSLTSGRAADTQYF. CDR3 coding DNA: TGTGCCAGCAGCCTAACTAGCGGTAGGGCAGCAGATACGCAGTATTTT.

This clonotype was observed at least ten times. V and J are TRBV7-2 and TRBJ2-1; 7 bases match TRBD1. Germline assignment: CDR1 SGHTA and CDR2 FQGNSA. V lost 3 bases, J lost 5 bases, and 4 bases stayed unmatched. This CDR3 contains 14 residues. The CDR3 loop reads CASSFRGQNNEQFF. The CDR3 bases are TGTGCCAGCAGCTTTAGGGGACAGAACAATGAGCAGTTCTTC.

The V gene is TRBV12-3 or TRBV12-4, the J gene TRBJ2-3, with 7 positions matching TRBD2. There are 15 residues in the CDR3. V shed 3 bases and J 0 bases; nucleotides not matched to a gene: 3. CDR3 residues: CASSFWRGSTDTQYF. In DNA, the CDR3 is TGTGCCAGCAGTTTTTGGCGGGGGAGCACAGATACGCAGTATTTT.

The chain couples TRBV5-5 to TRBJ2-1, with 9 bases that match TRBD1. There are 15 residues in the CDR3. The V segment lost 6 bases and the J segment 8 bases; nucleotides outside the gene matches: 12. From germline, CDR1 is SGHKS and CDR2 YYEKEE (reference sequence). The CDR3 coding sequence is TGTGCCAGCACCCCGACAGGGGGAAGGGGCGATGAGCAGTTCTTC. This codes for CASTPTGGRGDEQFF.

This clonotype was observed a handful of times. This chain links TRBV15 with TRBJ2-7, with 7 bases aligning to TRBD2. Germline assignment: CDR1 LNHNV and CDR2 YYDKDF (reference sequence). With V trimmed by 4 bases and J by 5 bases, 14 bases remained unmatched. The CDR3 runs 16 residues. The DNA of the CDR3 is TGTGCCACCAGCATTCCCCTGGGAGGGGTAGCCCACGAGCAGTACTTC. This sequence encodes CATSIPLGGVAHEQYF.

This clonotype was counted a few times. The chain couples TRBV2 to TRBJ2-3, with TRBD1 matching 7 bases. CDR3 length equals 14 residues. Germline CDR1 SNHLY, CDR2 FYNNEI. The J segment lost 1 base and the V segment lost 8 bases, leaving 6 bases of the junction unmatched. CDR3 region: CASRDSRGTDTQYF. CDR3 bases: TGTGCCAGCCGGGACAGTCGGGGCACAGATACGCAGTATTTT.